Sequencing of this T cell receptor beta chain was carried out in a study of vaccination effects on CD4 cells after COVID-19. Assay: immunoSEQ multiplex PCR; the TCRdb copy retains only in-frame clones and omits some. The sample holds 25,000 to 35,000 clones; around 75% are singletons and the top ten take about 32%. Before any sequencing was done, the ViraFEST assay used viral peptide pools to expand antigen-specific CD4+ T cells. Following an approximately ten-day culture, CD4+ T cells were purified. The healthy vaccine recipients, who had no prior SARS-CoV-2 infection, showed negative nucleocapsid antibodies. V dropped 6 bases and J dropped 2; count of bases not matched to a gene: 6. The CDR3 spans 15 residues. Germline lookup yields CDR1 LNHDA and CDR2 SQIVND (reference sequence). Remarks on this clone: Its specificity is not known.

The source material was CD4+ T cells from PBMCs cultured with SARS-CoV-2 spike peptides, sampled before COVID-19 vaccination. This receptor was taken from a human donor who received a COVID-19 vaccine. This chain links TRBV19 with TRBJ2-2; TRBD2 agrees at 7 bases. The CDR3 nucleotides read TGTGCCAGTAGCCTTGGGAGGGGAAACACCGGGGAGCTGTTTTTT. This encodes CASSLGRGNTGELFF.